This T cell receptor (beta chain) was recorded in a study of beta chain features in type 1 diabetes (dated by TCRdb to about 2018). At the level of the whole study: No differences in mean age, gender distribution, total cell number or subset yield were found between patients and healthy donors. Across all samples, fewer than 110,000,000 sorted cells were examined, and cell number per subset correlated strongly with RNA yield. The study compared the TCRB repertoires of sorted circulating CD4+ T cell subsets in recently diagnosed type 1 diabetes patients with those in matched healthy donors. Naive and central memory subsets were obtained from all 28 donors, but regulatory and stem cell-like memory subsets were isolated from only 8 patients and roughly eight healthy donors. Study-wide conclusions, independent of this receptor: At VDJ recombination sites, type 1 diabetes patients had fewer insertions and more deleted nucleotides, which implies abnormalities in thymic rearrangement. Because small numbers of individuals were included in the HLA sub-analyses, any influence of HLA type on TCRB rearrangement was left unresolved. Because cDNA rather than genomic DNA was sequenced, highly expressing activated cells could have been over-represented, although no difference in activation and CD3 levels was found between groups. Naive, central memory and regulatory TCRB repertoires appeared to be more similar among patients than among healthy donors. PCR might favor shorter templates, but patient and control samples were amplified and corrected together, so any skew would affect both groups equally. In all four CD4+ subsets, TCRB CDR3 length was moderately but significantly shorter in type 1 diabetes patients.

A single peripheral blood draw of approximately 110 mL on average was collected from each donor into heparinised tubes. A BD FACSAria II was used to sort naive, central memory, regulatory and stem cell-like memory CD4+ T cells with a panel that included CD45RO, CCR7, CD25, CD127, CD95 and CD27. Every sorted population had a purity above 95%. PBMCs were separated immediately by Lymphoprep density gradient centrifugation and were stained directly, without being cultured. Samples were stained and sorted in pairs, with one healthy donor and one patient per experiment, so that batch effects were minimized. All of the isolated RNA was reverse transcribed with the High Capacity cDNA Reverse Transcription Kit, so expressed TCRB transcripts were sequenced. Deep immunoSEQ sequencing was applied to naive, central memory and regulatory T cell samples, giving an average of about 3.7 million total reads per sample. Sorted cells were lysed in RLT buffer, and RNA was extracted using DNase-treated RNeasy Micro or Mini kits according to cell number. Each cell subset was processed on its own to prevent cross-contamination, while patient and healthy donor samples were processed together. The immunoSEQ multiplex PCR was used to amplify TCRB sequences from cDNA, yielding 87-bp fragments that span the CDR3 region. Sequencing of the amplicons was done on the Illumina HiSeq platform. Processing in the source paper ran as follows. PCR bias was corrected computationally using synthetic template baselines, and reads within Hamming distance 2 were collapsed, with unmergeable singletons discarded. Reads were aligned to IMGT to assign V, D and J genes, CDR3 length, and insertions or deletions at six rearrangement sites. Within each subset, clonotype counts were normalized to sorted cell number, after which true diversity and Gini coefficients were computed with the tcR R package. The overlap coefficient, calculated on TCRB nucleotide sequences, was used to quantify repertoire sharing. Out-of-frame TCRB sequences from naive cells were analyzed to stand in for the pre-selection repertoire. TCRdb took over this immuneACCESS table, retaining in-frame rearrangements with V and J assigned. Such tables are incomplete; in checked studies, under half of the missing clones stem from an unresolved V gene, and the remainder is unexplained. V and J calls and clone size come straight from that table; D and trimming were deduced from the DNA. For this sample the table gives roughly 300,000 clones, of which roughly an eighth were detected only once. In total, the top ten clones hold under 0.02% of the sample.

The CDR3 measures 12 amino acids from cysteine to phenylalanine. CDR3 DNA only is kept here, 36 bases in frame from base 1. CDR1 and CDR2 (SGHTA, FQGNSA) derive from the germline V gene. V was cut back by 5 bases and J by 4 bases, leaving a gap of 8 bases between them. To note about this clone: Its antigen is not yet known. The record has no base qualities; no much larger clone is one base away.

Recombination linked TRBV7-2 to TRBJ2-5; a tentative D call is TRBD1 (5 bases match). Sequencing was performed on naive CD4+ T cells from blood. According to the study, the label for this sample's cell subset or site signals: true naive CD4+ T cells. The sequence was obtained from a man aged 25-45 years with type 1 diabetes. The DNA sequence is given as TGTGCCAGCAGCGCAGACAGAGAGACCCAGTACTTC. Translated, this is CASSADRETQYF.